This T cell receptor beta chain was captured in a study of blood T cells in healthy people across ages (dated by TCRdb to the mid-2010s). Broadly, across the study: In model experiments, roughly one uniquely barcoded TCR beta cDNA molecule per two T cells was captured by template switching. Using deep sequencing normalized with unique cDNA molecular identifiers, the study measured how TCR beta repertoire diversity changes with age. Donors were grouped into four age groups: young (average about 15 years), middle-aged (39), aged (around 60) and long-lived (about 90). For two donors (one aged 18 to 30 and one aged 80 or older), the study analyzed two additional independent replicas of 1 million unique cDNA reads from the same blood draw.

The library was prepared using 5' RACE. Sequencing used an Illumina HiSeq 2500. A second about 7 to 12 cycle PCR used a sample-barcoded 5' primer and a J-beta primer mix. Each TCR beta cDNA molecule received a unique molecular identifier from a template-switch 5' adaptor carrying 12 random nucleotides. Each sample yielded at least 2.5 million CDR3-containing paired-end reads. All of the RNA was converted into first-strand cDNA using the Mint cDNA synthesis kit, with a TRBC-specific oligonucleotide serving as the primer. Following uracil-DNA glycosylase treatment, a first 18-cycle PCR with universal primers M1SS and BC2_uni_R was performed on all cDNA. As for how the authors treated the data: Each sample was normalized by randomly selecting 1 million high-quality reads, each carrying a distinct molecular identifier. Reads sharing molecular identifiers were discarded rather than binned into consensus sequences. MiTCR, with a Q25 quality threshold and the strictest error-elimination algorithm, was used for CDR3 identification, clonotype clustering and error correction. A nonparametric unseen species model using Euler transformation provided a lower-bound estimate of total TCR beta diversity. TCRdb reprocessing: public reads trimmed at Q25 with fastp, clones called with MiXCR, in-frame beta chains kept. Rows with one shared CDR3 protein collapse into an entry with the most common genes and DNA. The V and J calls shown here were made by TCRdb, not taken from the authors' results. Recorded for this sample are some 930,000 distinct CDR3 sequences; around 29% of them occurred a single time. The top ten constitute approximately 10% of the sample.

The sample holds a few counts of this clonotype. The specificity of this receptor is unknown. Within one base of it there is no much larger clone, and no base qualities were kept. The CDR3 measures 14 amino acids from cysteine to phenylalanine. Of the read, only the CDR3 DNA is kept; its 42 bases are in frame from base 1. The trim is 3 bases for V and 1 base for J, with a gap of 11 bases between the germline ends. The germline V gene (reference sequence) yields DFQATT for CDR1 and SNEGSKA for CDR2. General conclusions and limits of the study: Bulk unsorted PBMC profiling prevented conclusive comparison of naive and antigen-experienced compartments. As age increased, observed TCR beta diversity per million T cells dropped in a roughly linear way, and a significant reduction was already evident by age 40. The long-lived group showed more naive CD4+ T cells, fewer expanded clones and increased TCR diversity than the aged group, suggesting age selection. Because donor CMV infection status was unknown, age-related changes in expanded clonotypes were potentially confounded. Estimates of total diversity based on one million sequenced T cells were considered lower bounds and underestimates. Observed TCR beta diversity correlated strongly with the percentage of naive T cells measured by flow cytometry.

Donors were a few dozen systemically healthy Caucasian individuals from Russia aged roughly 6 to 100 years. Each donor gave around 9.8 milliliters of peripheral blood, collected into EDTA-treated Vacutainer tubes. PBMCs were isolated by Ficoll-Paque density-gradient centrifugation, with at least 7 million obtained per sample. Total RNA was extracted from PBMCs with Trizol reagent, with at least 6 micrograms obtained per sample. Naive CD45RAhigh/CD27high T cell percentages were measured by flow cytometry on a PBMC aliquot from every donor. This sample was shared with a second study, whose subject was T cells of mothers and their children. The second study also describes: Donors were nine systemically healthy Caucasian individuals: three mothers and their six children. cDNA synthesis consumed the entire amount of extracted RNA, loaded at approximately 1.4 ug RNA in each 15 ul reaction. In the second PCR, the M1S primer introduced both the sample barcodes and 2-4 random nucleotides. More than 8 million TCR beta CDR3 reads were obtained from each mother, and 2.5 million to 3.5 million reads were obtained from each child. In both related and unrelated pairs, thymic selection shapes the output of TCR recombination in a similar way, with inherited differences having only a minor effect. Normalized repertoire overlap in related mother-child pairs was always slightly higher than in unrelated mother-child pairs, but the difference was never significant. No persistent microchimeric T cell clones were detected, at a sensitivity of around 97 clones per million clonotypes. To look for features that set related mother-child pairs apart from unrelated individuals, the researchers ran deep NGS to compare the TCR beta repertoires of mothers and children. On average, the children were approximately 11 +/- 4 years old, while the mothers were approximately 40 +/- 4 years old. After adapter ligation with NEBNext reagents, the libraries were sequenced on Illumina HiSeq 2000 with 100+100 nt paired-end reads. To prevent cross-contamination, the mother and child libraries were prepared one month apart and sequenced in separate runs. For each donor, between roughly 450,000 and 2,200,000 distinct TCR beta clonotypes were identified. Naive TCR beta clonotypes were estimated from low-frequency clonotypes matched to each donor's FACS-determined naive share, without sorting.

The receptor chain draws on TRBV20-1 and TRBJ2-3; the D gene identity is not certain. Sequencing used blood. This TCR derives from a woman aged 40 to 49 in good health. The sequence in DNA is TGCAGTGCTAGTGAACAGACCGGCACAGATACGCAGTATTTT. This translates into CSASEQTGTDTQYF.